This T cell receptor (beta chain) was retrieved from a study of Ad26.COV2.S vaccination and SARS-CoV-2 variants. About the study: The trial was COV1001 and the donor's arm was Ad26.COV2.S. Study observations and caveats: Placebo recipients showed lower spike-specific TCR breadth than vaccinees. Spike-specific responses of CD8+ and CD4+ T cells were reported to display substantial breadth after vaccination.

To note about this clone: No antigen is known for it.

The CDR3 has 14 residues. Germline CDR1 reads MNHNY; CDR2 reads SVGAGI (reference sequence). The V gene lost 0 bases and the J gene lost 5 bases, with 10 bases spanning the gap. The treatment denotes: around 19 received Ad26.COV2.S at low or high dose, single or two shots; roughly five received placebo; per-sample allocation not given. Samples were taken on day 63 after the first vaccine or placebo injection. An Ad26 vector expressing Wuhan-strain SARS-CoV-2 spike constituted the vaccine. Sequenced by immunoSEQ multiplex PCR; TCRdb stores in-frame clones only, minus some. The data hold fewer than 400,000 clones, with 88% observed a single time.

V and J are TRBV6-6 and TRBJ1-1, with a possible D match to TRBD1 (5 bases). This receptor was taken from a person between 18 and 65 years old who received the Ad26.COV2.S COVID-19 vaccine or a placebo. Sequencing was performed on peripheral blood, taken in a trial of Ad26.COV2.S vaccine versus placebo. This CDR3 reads CASSYSRGGTEAFF. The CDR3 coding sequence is TGTGCCAGCAGTTACTCGAGGGGCGGAACTGAAGCTTTCTTT.